The entry below gives a single TCR beta chain sequence along with its context. Profiled with immunoSEQ multiplex PCR; TCRdb holds only in-frame clones, not every one. Among 150,000 to 200,000 clones listed, 70% to 90% were seen once. The V end was cut by 0 bases, the J end by 2 bases, with 10 bases between. This CDR3 spans 15 amino acids. Per germline, CDR1 SGHDN and CDR2 FVKESK. This specimen comes from a study of blood T cell repertoires in COVID-19. On the study more broadly: Spain, Italy and the United States supplied samples that represented acute and convalescent COVID-19.

Sequencing was performed on peripheral blood. The receptor comes from a man aged 50 to 59 who had recovered from COVID-19. V and J are TRBV14 and TRBJ2-5, with TRBD2 as a possible D gene (6 bases). The CDR3 region has the DNA TGTGCCAGCAGCCAAGACGGACGGGGGCAAGAGACCCAGTACTTC. Protein: CASSQDGRGQETQYF.